Described below is a single T cell receptor (beta chain) sequence and its context. Its cognate antigen has yet to be identified. Base quality data are lacking; no much larger clone is found one base away. From the germline V gene (reference sequence), CDR1 is LNHNV and CDR2 is YYDKDF. Including the terminal cysteine and phenylalanine, the CDR3 comprises 16 residues. Of all the DNA, just the CDR3 is kept, 48 bases in frame from base 1. Unmatched junction bases come to 7, with V trimmed by 2 bases and J by 5 bases. This specimen comes from a study of early T cells in non-severe SARS-CoV-2 infection (dated by TCRdb to the early 2020s). About the investigation overall: Because TCR sequencing relied on bulk RNA taken from unsorted whole blood, pairing of alpha and beta chains was not possible.

A case-control design nested within a healthcare worker cohort in London, UK, was used, with weekly nasopharyngeal swab PCR tests and blood sampling performed. Healthcare workers were enrolled in the week of the UK lockdown, from 23 to 31 March 2020, and were followed every week for up to roughly 15 weeks. The research as a whole found: VDJdb matching was skewed toward anti-spike CD8 responses and likely underestimated virus-specific expansions by missing private and CD4 specificities.

The library was generated by 5' RACE. The sequencer was a NextSeq 500. Unique molecular identifiers were attached to individual cDNA molecules in the TCR library protocol so that sequencing error and PCR bias could be corrected. TCR alpha and beta chains were both sequenced, and the abundances of alpha and beta sequences in each sample were closely correlated with each other. The published analysis was carried out like this. Decombinator V4 was used to annotate TCR sequences for V gene, J gene and CDR3. TCRs were defined as expanded if a significant change between any two time points was detected under a Poisson model with p below 0.0001. TCR abundances were normalised to the total number of TCRs sequenced per sample and were expressed as counts per million. MAIT TCRs were defined by TRAV1-2 paired with TRAJ12, TRAJ20 or TRAJ33, and iNKT TCRs by TRAV10 paired with TRAJ18. VDJdb, accessed on 1 November 2021, was searched for TCRs annotated for CMV, EBV and SARS-CoV-2, and TCRs annotated for more than one antigen were excluded. In TCRdb, the public reads were trimmed at Q25 with fastp and aligned with MiXCR, with productive beta chains retained. CDR3 protein duplicates are merged, each entry listing the most common genes and DNA. The V and J calls were not made by the authors but by TCRdb's processing. The sample table shows over 45,000 distinct CDR3 sequences, and about 7.7% are seen once. In total, the top ten clones hold roughly a tenth of the sample.

Sequenced material: whole blood, taken at baseline. The receptor's source is an adult who was a healthcare worker with PCR-confirmed SARS-CoV-2 infection or an uninfected control (not recorded which). This chain joins TRBV15 to TRBJ2-1; TRBD1 agrees with 9 junctional bases. The DNA sequence is given as TGTGCCACCAGCAGATTCGGGACAGGGACAAACAATGAGCAGTTCTTC. Translated, this is CATSRFGTGTNNEQFF.